This paragraph reports one TCR beta chain. In germline, CDR1 is KGHSH, CDR2 LQKENI. Trimming at V came to 2 bases and at J to 4 bases, leaving 3 bases not matched to a gene. This CDR3 contains 14 residues. The data were taken from a study of siplizumab effects on memory and regulatory T cells. Measured with immunoSEQ multiplex PCR; TCRdb has only the in-frame clones, and not every one. This table holds approximately 100,000 clones, approximately 92% found once. The sequence was collected from a human donor in good health. Sequenced sample: non-Treg CD4+ T cells sorted from blood. This chain joins TRBV18 and TRBJ2-3; 7 bases fit TRBD2. The CDR3 DNA reads TGTGCCAGCTCACCAGGGGGGGGACCAGATACGCAGTATTTT. This sequence encodes CASSPGGGPDTQYF.